This TCR beta chain was captured by sequencing in a study of STAT5B mutations in CD4+ large granular lymphocyte leukemia. Sequencing was at survey level. Using immunoSEQ multiplex PCR, the repertoire was profiled, and TCRdb retains in-frame clones only, with some absent. The sample has around 32,000 clones, around two thirds seen once; the top ten hold 0.4% to 0.45%. Per the germline V gene, CDR1 is MNHEY and CDR2 is SVGAGI. Trimming cost V 2 bases and J 6 bases, with 15 bases left between them. This CDR3 is built from 15 residues. The sequence was collected from a human donor in good health. The sample consisted of CD4+ T cells from blood buffy coats. V gene TRBV6-5 combines with J gene TRBJ2-3; D remains ambiguous. For the CDR3, the DNA is TGTGCCAGCAGTTACGACCTAGTGCGTCCGGATACGCAGTATTTT. It specifies CASSYDLVRPDTQYF.